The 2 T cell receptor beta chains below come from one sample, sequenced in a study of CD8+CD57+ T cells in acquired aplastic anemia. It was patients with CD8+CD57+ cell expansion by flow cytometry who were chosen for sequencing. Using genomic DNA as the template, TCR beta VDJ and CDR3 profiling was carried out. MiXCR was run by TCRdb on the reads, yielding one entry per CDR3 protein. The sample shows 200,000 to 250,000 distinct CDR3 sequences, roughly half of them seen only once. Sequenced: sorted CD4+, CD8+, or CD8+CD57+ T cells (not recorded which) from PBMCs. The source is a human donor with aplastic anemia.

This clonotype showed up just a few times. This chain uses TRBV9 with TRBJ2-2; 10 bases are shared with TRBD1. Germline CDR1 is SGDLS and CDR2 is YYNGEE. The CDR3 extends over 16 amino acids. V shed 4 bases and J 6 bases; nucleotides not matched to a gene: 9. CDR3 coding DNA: TGTGCCAGCAGCCATCCCGGGACAGGGGCCCCCGGGGAGCTGTTTTTT. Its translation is CASSHPGTGAPGELFF.

CDR3: CASSLWDTHYEQYF. Written as DNA, the CDR3 is TGTGCCAGCAGCTTATGGGACACTCACTACGAGCAGTACTTC. The rearrangement joins TRBV7-4 to TRBJ2-7; TRBD1 is a possible D gene (6 bases). Germline CDR1 is SGHVT and CDR2 is SQSDAQ. The CDR3 has 14 amino acids. V was pared by 2 bases and J by 3 bases, with 11 bases between.